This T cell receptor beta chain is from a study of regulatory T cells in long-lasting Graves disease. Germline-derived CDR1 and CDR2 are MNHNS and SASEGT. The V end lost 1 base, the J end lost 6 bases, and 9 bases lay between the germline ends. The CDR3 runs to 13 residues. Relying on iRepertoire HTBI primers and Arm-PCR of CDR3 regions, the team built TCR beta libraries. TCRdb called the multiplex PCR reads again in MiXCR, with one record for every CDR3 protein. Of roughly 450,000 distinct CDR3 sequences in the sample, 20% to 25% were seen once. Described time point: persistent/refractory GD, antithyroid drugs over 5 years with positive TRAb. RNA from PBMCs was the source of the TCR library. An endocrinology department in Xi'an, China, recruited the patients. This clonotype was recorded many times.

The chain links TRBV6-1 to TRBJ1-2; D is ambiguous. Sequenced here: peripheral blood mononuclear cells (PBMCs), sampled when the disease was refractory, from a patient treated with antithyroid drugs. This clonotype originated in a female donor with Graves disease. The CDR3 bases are TGTGCCAGCAGTGAAGGCGGGCTCGATGGCTACACCTTC. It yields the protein CASSEGGLDGYTF.